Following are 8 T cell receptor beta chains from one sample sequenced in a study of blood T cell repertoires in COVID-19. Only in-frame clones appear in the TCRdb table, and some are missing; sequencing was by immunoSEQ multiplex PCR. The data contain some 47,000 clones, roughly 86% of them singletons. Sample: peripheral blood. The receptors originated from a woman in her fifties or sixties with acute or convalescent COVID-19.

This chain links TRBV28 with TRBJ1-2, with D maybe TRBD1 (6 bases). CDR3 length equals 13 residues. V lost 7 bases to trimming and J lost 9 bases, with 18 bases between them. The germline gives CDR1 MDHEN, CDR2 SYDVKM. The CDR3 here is CASTSGGLQSYTF. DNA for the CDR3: TGTGCCAGCACAAGCGGGGGGCTCCAGAGCTACACCTTC.

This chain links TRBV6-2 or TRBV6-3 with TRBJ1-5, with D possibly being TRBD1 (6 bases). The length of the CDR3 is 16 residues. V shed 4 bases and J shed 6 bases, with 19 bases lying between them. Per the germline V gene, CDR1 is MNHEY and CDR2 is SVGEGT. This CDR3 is CASSFPRGGATQPQHF. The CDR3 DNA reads TGTGCCAGCAGTTTTCCTCGGGGGGGCGCGACTCAGCCCCAGCATTTT.

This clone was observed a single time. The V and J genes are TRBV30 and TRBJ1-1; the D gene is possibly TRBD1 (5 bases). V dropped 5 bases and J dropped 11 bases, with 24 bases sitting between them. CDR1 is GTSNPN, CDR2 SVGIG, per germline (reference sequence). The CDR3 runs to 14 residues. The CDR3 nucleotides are TGTGCCTGGGACCAACCGGGACGGAGGGAGGGGGCTTTCTTT. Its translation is CAWDQPGRREGAFF.

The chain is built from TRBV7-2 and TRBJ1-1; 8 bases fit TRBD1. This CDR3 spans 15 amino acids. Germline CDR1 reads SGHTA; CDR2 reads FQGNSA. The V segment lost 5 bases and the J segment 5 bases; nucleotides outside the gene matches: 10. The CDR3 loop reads CASSLVGQDGTEAFF. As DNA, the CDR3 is TGTGCCAGCAGCCTAGTGGGACAGGATGGGACTGAAGCTTTCTTT.

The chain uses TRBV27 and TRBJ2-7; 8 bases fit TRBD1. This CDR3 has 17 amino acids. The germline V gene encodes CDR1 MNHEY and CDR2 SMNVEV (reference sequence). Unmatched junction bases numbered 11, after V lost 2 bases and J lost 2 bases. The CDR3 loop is CASSLLIGQGRTYEQYF. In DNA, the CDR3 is TGTGCCAGCAGTTTACTTATAGGACAGGGTAGGACCTACGAGCAGTACTTC.

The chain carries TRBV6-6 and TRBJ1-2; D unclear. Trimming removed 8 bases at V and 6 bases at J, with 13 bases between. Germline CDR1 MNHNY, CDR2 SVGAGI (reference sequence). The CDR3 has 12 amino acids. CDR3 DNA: TGTGCCAGCCACCCGAGGGCGAATGGCTACACCTTC. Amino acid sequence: CASHPRANGYTF.

This CDR3 is CASSNFRLVREQYF. In DNA form, the CDR3 reads TGTGCCAGCAGCAATTTTCGACTAGTGCGCGAGCAGTACTTC. This chain links TRBV28 with TRBJ2-7; perhaps TRBD2 as D (6 bases). V lost 6 bases and J 6 bases, leaving 18 bases between the germline ends. Germline assignment: CDR1 MDHEN and CDR2 SYDVKM. CDR3 length: 14 residues. The full variable domain, in which reference TRBV28 and TRBJ2-7 provide the parts outside the CDR3, is DVKVTQSSRYLVKRTGEKVFLECVQDMDHENMFWYRQDPGLGLRLIYFSYDVKMKEKGDIPEGYSVSREKKERFSLILESASTNQTSMYLCASSNFRLVREQYFGPGTRLTVT.

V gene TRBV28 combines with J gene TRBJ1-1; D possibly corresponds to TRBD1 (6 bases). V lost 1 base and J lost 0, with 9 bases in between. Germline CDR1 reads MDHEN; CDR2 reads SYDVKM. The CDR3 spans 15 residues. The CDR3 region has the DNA TGTGCCAGCAGTTTATCGCAGGGGATGAACACTGAAGCTTTCTTT. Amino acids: CASSLSQGMNTEAFF.